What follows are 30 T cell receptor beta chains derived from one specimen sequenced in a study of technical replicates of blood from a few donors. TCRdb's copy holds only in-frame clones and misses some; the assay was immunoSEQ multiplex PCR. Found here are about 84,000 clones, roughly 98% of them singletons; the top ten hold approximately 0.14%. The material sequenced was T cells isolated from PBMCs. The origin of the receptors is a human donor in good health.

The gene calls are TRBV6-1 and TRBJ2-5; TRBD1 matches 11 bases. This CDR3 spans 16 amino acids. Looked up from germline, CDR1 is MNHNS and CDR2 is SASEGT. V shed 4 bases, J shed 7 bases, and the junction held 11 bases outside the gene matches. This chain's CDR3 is CASSGGQGGQIATQYF. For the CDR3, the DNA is TGTGCCAGCAGTGGGGGACAGGGGGGCCAGATTGCGACCCAGTACTTC.

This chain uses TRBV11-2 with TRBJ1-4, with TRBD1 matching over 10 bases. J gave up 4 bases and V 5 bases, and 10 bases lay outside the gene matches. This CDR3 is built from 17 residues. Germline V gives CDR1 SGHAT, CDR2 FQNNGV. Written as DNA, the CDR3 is TGTGCCAGCAGCATACCGGGACAGGGGATGATTAATGAAAAACTGTTTTTT. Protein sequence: CASSIPGQGMINEKLFF. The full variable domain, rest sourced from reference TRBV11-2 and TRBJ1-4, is EAGVAQSPRYKIIEKRQSVAFWCNPISGHATLYWYQQILGQGPKLLIQFQNNGVVDDSQLPKDRFSAERLKGVDSTLKIQPAKLEDSAVYLCASSIPGQGMINEKLFFGSGTQLSVL.

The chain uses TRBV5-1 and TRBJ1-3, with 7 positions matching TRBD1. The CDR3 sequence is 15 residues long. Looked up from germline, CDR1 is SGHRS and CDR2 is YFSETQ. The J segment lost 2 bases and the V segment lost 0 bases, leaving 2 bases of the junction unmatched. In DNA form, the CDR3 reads TGCGCCAGCAGCTTGGTCAGGGGGACTGGAAACACCATATATTTT. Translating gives CASSLVRGTGNTIYF.

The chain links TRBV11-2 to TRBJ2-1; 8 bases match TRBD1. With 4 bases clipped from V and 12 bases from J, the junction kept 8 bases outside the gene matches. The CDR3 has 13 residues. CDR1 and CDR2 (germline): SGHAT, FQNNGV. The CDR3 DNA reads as TGTGCCAGCAGCTCGTTCGGACAGGGAAGGCAGTTCTTC. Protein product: CASSSFGQGRQFF.

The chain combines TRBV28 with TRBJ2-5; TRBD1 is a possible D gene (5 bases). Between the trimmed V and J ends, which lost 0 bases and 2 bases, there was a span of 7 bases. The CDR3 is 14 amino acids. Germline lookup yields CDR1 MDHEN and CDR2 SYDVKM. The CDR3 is CASSLWGLQETQYF. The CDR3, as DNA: TGTGCCAGCAGTTTATGGGGGCTTCAAGAGACCCAGTACTTC.

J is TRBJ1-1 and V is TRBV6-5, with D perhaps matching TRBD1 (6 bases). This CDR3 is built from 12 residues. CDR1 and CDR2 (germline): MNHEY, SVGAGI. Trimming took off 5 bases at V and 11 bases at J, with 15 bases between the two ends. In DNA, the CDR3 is TGTGCCAGCAGTCGAGACAGGATCCGGGCTTTCTTT. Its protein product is CASSRDRIRAFF.

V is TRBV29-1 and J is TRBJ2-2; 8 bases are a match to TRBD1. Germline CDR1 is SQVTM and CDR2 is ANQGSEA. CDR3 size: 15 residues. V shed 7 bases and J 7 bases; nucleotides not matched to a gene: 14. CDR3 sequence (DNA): TGCAGCGGAGGATTTCACAGGGGGTATGGCGGGGAGCTGTTTTTT. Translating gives CSGGFHRGYGGELFF.

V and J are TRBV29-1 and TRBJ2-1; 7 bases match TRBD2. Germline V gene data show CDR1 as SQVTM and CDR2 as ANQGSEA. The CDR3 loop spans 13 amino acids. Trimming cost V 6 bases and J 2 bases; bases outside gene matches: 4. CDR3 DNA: TGCAGCGTCCGACTAGCAGCCTACAATGAGCAGTTCTTC. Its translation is CSVRLAAYNEQFF.

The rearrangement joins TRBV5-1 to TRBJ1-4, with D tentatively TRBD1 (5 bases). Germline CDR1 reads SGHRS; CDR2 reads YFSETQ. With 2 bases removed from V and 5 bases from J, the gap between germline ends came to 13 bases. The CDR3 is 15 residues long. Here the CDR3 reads CASSFDRFLNEKLFF. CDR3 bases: TGCGCCAGCAGCTTCGACAGATTCCTAAATGAAAAACTGTTTTTT.

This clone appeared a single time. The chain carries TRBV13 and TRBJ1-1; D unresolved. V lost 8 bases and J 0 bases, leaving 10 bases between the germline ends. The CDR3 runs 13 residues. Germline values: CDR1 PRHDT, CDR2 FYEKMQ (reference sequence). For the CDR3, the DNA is TGTGCCAGCTCGTTATCTATGAACACTGAAGCTTTCTTT. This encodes CASSLSMNTEAFF.

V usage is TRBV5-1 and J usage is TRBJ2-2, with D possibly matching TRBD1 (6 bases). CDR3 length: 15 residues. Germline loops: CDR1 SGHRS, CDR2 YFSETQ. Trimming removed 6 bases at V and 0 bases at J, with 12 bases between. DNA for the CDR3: TGCGCCAGCACTACCGGGACAACGAACACCGGGGAGCTGTTTTTT. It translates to CASTTGTTNTGELFF. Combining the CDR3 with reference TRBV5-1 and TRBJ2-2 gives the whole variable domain KAGVTQTPRYLIKTRGQQVTLSCSPISGHRSVSWYQQTPGQGLQFLFEYFSETQRNKGNFPGRFSGRQFSNSRSEMNVSTLELGDSALYLCASTTGTTNTGELFFGEGSRLTVL.

The CDR3 sequence is CSAYSGDEAFF. The CDR3 nucleotides read TGCAGTGCTTACTCGGGGGATGAAGCTTTCTTT. This chain links TRBV20-1 with TRBJ1-1; weak D call: TRBD1 (5 bases). Germline assignment: CDR1 DFQATT and CDR2 SNEGSKA (reference sequence). With 5 bases removed from V and 7 bases from J, the gap between germline ends came to 11 bases. CDR3 length equals 11 residues.

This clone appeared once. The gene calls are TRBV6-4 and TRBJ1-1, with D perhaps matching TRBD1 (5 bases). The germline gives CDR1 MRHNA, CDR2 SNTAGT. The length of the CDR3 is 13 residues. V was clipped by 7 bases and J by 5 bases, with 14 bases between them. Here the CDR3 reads CASTLESGTEAFF. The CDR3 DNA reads TGTGCCAGCACTTTGGAATCAGGGACTGAAGCTTTCTTT.

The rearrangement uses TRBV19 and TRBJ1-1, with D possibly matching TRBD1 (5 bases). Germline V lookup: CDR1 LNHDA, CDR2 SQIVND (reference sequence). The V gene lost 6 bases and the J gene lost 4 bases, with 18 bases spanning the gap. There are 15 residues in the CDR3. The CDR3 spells CASSLQGSRFTEAFF. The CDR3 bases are TGTGCCAGTAGCCTTCAGGGCTCGCGGTTCACTGAAGCTTTCTTT.

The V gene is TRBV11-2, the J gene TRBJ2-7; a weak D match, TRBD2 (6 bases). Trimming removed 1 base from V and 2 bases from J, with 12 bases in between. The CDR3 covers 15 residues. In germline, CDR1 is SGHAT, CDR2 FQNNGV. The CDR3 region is CASSLGKGRTYEQYF. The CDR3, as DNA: TGTGCCAGCAGCTTAGGAAAAGGGAGGACCTACGAGCAGTACTTC.

In DNA form, the CDR3 reads TGCGCCAGCAGCGCGGTGGGTTCAGATACGCAGTATTTT. Translation: CASSAVGSDTQYF. V usage is TRBV5-1 and J usage is TRBJ2-3; D gene uncertain. Germline lookup yields CDR1 SGHRS and CDR2 YFSETQ. There are 13 residues in the CDR3. Trimming stripped 4 bases from V and 4 bases from J, with 10 bases between.

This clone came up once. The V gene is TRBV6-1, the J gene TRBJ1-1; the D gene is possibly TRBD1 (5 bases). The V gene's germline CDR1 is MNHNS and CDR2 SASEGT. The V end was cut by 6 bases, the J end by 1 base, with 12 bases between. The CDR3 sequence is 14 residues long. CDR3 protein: CASRGHGRNTEAFF. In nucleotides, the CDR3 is TGTGCCAGCAGGGGGCATGGCAGGAACACTGAAGCTTTCTTT.

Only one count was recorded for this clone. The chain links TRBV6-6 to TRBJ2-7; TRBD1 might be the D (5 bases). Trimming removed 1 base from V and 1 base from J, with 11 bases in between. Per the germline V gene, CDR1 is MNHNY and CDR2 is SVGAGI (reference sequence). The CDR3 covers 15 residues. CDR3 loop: CASSYWLKGSYEQYF. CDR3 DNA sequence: TGTGCCAGCAGTTACTGGTTAAAGGGGTCCTACGAGCAGTACTTC.

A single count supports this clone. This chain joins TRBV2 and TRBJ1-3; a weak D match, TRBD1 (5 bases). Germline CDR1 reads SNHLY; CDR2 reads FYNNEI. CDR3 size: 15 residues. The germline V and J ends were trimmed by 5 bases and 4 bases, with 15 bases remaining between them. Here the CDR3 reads CASSITDSVGNTIYF. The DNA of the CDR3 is TGTGCCAGCAGTATTACTGACAGCGTCGGAAACACCATATATTTT.

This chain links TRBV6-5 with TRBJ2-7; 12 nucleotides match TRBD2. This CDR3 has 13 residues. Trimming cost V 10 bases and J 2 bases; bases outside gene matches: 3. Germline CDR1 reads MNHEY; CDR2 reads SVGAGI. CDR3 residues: CATTSGRPYEQYF. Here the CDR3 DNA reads TGTGCCACCACTAGCGGGAGGCCCTACGAGCAGTACTTC.

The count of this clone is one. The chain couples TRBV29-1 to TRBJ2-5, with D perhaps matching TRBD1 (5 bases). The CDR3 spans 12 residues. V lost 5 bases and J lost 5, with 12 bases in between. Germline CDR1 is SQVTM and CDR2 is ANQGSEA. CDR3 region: CSVQGSKETQYF. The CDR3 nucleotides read TGCAGCGTTCAGGGAAGTAAGGAGACCCAGTACTTC.

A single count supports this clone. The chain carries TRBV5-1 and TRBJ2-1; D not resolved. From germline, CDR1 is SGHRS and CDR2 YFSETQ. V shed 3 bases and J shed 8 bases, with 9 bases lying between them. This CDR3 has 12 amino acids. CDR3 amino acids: CASSSDFDEQFF. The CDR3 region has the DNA TGCGCCAGCAGCTCAGACTTCGATGAGCAGTTCTTC.

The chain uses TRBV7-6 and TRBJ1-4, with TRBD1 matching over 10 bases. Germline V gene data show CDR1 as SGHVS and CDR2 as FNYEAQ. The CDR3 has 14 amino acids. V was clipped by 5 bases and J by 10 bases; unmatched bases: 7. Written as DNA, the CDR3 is TGTGCCAGCAGCCCAGACAGGGGGCAGGCAAAACTGTTTTTT. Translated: CASSPDRGQAKLFF. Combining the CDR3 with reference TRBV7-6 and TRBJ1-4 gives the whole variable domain GAGVSQSPRYKVTKRGQDVALRCDPISGHVSLYWYRQALGQGPEFLTYFNYEAQQDKSGLPNDRFSAERPEGSISTLTIQRTEQRDSAMYRCASSPDRGQAKLFFGSGTQLSVL.

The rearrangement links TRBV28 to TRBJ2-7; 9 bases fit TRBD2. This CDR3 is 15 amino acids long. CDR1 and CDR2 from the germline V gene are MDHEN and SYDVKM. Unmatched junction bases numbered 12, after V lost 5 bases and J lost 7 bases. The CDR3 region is CASSPNERGVGEQYF. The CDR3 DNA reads TGTGCCAGCAGTCCAAATGAGCGGGGGGTAGGGGAGCAGTACTTC.

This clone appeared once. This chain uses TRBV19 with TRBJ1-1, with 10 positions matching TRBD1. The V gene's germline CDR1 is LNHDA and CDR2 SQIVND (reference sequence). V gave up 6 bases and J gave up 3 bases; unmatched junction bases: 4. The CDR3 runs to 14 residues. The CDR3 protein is CASRPGQGYTEAFF. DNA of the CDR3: TGTGCCAGTAGGCCGGGACAGGGGTACACTGAAGCTTTCTTT.

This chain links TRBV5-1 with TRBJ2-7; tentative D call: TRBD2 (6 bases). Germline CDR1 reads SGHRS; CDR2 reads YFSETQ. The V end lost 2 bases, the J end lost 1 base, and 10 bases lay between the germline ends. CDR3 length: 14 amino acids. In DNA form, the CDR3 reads TGCGCCAGCAGCTTTCGGCGGGAATCCTACGAGCAGTACTTC. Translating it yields CASSFRRESYEQYF.

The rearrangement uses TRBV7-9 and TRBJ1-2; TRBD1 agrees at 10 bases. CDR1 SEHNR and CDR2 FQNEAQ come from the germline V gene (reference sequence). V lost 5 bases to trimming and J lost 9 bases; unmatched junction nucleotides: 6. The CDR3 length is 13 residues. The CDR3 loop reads CASSAGTGASYTF. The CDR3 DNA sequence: TGTGCCAGCAGCGCCGGGACAGGGGCGAGCTACACCTTC.

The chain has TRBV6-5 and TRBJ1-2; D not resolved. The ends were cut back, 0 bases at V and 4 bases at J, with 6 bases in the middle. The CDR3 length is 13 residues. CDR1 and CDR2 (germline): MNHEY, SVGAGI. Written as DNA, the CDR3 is TGTGCCAGCAGTTACTCTCTGGCCTATGGCTACACCTTC. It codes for CASSYSLAYGYTF.

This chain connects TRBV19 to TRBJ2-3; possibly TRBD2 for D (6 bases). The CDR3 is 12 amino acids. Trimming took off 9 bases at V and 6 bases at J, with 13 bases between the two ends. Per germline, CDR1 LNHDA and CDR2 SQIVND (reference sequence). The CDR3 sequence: CASKPGGDTQYF. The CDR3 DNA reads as TGTGCCAGCAAACCTGGGGGGGATACGCAGTATTTT.

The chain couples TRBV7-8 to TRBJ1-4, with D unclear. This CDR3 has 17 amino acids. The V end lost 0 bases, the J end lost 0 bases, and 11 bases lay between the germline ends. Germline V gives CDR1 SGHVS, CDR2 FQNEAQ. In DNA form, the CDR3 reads TGTGCCAGCAGCTTAGCGCGGTATCACCCAACTAATGAAAAACTGTTTTTT. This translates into CASSLARYHPTNEKLFF.